A selection of T cell receptor beta chains follows, all from one sample in a study of blood T cell repertoires in COVID-19. Sequencing was performed with immunoSEQ multiplex PCR; in TCRdb, only in-frame clones are kept and a portion is missing. The sample lists just over 650,000 clones; around 90% were seen once. The sample comprised peripheral blood. These TCRs come from a woman aged 18-29 years with acute or convalescent COVID-19. Both conserved end residues are part of each CDR3. The order of the fields is clone size, D gene, V gene, J gene, CDR3 length, CDR3 DNA, CDR3 protein. The D gene is left open where the match is weak. Clone size is given for some rows only: seen once, a few or many times, or a class if the clone is expanded.

>NA|NA|TRBV19|TRBJ1-4|14
TGTGCCAGTAGTATCGAGGTTGAAAACGAAAAACTGTTTTTT
CASSIEVENEKLFF
>NA|TRBD1|TRBV13|TRBJ2-1|13
TGTGCCAGCAGTCTGACAGGGTTCGATGAGCAGTTCTTC
CASSLTGFDEQFF
>NA|TRBD2|TRBV28|TRBJ2-3|16
TGTGCCAGCAGTCTAGAAACTAGCGGGGGCACAGATACGCAGTATTTT
CASSLETSGGTDTQYF
>NA|TRBD1|TRBV5-6|TRBJ1-2|14
TGTGCCAGCAGCTTCTCGGACAGGTTCTATGGCTACACCTTC
CASSFSDRFYGYTF
>NA|NA|TRBV5-1|TRBJ2-5|14
TGCGCCAGCAGTGGAGGGGTGGAGGGAGAGACCCAGTACTTC
CASSGGVEGETQYF
>NA|NA|TRBV6-6|TRBJ2-1|13
TGTGCCAGCAGTTACGAGGTCCACAATGAGCAGTTCTTC
CASSYEVHNEQFF
>NA|TRBD1|TRBV29-1|TRBJ2-1|17
TGCAGCGTTGAAGCCTCCGGGACAGGGGGCTCCTACAATGAGCAGTTCTTC
CSVEASGTGGSYNEQFF
>NA|NA|TRBV9|TRBJ1-1|14
TGTGCCAGCAGCCCGAGCCCCGCCGTCTCTGAAGCTTTCTTT
CASSPSPAVSEAFF
>NA|NA|TRBV5-8|TRBJ1-1|14
TGTGCCAGCAGCTTGGACAGGGATCACACTGAAGCTTTCTTT
CASSLDRDHTEAFF
>NA|TRBD1|TRBV2|TRBJ1-3|13
TGTGCCAGCAGTGAAGTGACAGGGGGAACCATATATTTT
CASSEVTGGTIYF
>NA|NA|TRBV18|TRBJ2-1|14
TGTGCCAGCTCACGGGACTCCTTCGGGGATGAGCAGTTCTTC
CASSRDSFGDEQFF
>NA|NA|TRBV5-6|TRBJ1-1|17
TGTGCCAGCAGCTTGCTTCGGCAAACCACCCCGGGCACTGAAGCTTTCTTT
CASSLLRQTTPGTEAFF
>NA|NA|TRBV14|TRBJ1-2|15
TGTGCCAGCAGCCATTCAGGGTTTAGGAACTATGGCTACACCTTC
CASSHSGFRNYGYTF
>NA|NA|TRBV24-1|TRBJ1-2|17
TGTGCCACCAGTGATTTCGATATCGAGACTTCTAACTATGGCTACACCTTC
CATSDFDIETSNYGYTF
>few|NA|TRBV30|TRBJ1-2|13
TGTGCCTGGAGAACGGGGGGGATCGATGGCTACACCTTC
CAWRTGGIDGYTF
>NA|NA|TRBV29-1|TRBJ1-1|11
TGCAGCGGCCTTGAGGGGGCTGAAGCTTTCTTT
CSGLEGAEAFF
>NA|TRBD2|TRBV20-1|TRBJ2-7|15
TGCAGTGCTAGTCGAGCGGGGGGGGCGACCTACGAGCAGTACTTC
CSASRAGGATYEQYF
>NA|TRBD1|TRBV4-1|TRBJ1-4|13
TGCGCCAGCAGCCAGCTTACAGGGGTGGTGCTGTTTTTT
CASSQLTGVVLFF
>NA|TRBD1|TRBV6-1|TRBJ2-1|15
TGTGCCAGCAGTGGACAGGGCCCGTCCTACAATGAGCAGTTCTTC
CASSGQGPSYNEQFF
>NA|TRBD2|TRBV4-1|TRBJ2-3|16
TGCGCCAGCAGCCAGCTAGCGGGGGGCCTCACAGATACGCAGTATTTT
CASSQLAGGLTDTQYF
>NA|NA|TRBV27|TRBJ1-5|14
TGTGCCACCTCAGGGGAGAGGGGCAATCAGCCCCAGCATTTT
CATSGERGNQPQHF
>NA|TRBD2|TRBV3-1/TRBV3-2|TRBJ2-5|14
TGTGCCAGCAGCCGTAGCGGGGGGGGAGAGACCCAGTACTTC
CASSRSGGGETQYF
>NA|NA|TRBV12-3/TRBV12-4|TRBJ2-7|13
TGTGCCAGCAGCTCCGATACCGTTCGGGAGCAGTACTTC
CASSSDTVREQYF
>once|TRBD1|TRBV7-9|TRBJ1-5|16
TGTGCCAGCAGCCCAGACAGGGTAGGCAGCAATCAGCCCCAGCATTTT
CASSPDRVGSNQPQHF
>NA|TRBD1|TRBV4-3|TRBJ1-2|15
TGCGCCAGCAGCCAAGAAACAGGGGGCGGCTATGGCTACACCTTC
CASSQETGGGYGYTF
>NA|NA|TRBV24-1|TRBJ2-5|12
TGTGCCACCGGGGGGGCCTCTACGACCCAGTACTTC
CATGGASTTQYF
>NA|NA|TRBV6-4|TRBJ2-1|13
TGTGCCAGCAGTGAGGGTAGCGCCAATGAGCAGTTCTTC
CASSEGSANEQFF
>once|NA|TRBV5-6|TRBJ1-2|15
TGTGCCACCATGAGGGCCCCTAACCCCATCTATGGCTACACCTTC
CATMRAPNPIYGYTF
>NA|TRBD1|TRBV29-1|TRBJ2-5|11
TGCAGCACAGGGGCTTCGGAGACCCAGTACTTC
CSTGASETQYF
>NA|NA|TRBV7-2|TRBJ2-7|15
TGTGCCAGCAGCTTAGAAGGCAGGGTCTTCTACGAGCAGTACTTC
CASSLEGRVFYEQYF
>NA|NA|TRBV13|TRBJ2-7|16
TGTGCCAGCAGCTTAAGGGGAACCCCCTACTCCTACGAGCAGTACTTC
CASSLRGTPYSYEQYF
>NA|TRBD2|TRBV9|TRBJ2-1|14
TGTGCCAGCAGCCTAGGACTAGCGGGGTACGAGCAGTTCTTC
CASSLGLAGYEQFF
>NA|TRBD1|TRBV4-2|TRBJ1-3|16
TGTGCCAGCAGCCCAAGGGACAGGGGGCTTGGAAACACCATATATTTT
CASSPRDRGLGNTIYF
>NA|TRBD1|TRBV28|TRBJ2-1|14
TGTGCCAGCAGTACCTGGAAGGGGGCTGTCGAGCAGTTCTTC
CASSTWKGAVEQFF
>NA|NA|TRBV4-2|TRBJ1-3|14
TGTGCCAGCAGCGAAACAGGGTCCGGAAACACCATATATTTT
CASSETGSGNTIYF
>NA|NA|TRBV5-4|TRBJ1-2|15
TGTGCCAGCAGCTTGAGGGCCAGGGCCAACTATGGCTACACCTTC
CASSLRARANYGYTF
>NA|NA|TRBV18|TRBJ1-1|13
TGTGCCAGCTCACCAGGATCGGGGACTGAAGCTTTCTTT
CASSPGSGTEAFF
>NA|NA|TRBV27|TRBJ1-4|11
TGTGCCAGCACTTATGATGAAAAACTGTTTTTT
CASTYDEKLFF
>NA|TRBD2|TRBV14|TRBJ2-3|18
TGTGCCAGCAGCCAAGGGGTACCAACTAGCGTTGGAGTAGATACGCAGTATTTT
CASSQGVPTSVGVDTQYF
>NA|NA|TRBV18|TRBJ1-1|17
TGTGCCAGCTCACCACAGGCAGGTCTAGCTATGAACACTGAAGCTTTCTTT
CASSPQAGLAMNTEAFF
>NA|NA|TRBV24-1|TRBJ2-2|14
TGTGCCACCAGTGATACAGGGTTTACCGGGGAGCTGTTTTTT
CATSDTGFTGELFF
>NA|NA|TRBV4-3|TRBJ1-4|16
TGCGCCAGCAGCCTTAGCCGGGGGTCTAGATTTGAAAAACTGTTTTTT
CASSLSRGSRFEKLFF
>NA|NA|TRBV18|TRBJ1-4|14
TGTGCCAGCTCACCAGGGCACCCTAATGAAAAACTGTTTTTT
CASSPGHPNEKLFF
>NA|TRBD2|TRBV19|TRBJ2-3|17
TGTGCCAGTAGTCCTAGGACTAGCGGGGGCCGCACAGATACGCAGTATTTT
CASSPRTSGGRTDTQYF
>NA|NA|TRBV2|TRBJ1-1|10
TGTGCCAGCAGGAGAACTGAAGCTTTCTTT
CASRRTEAFF
>NA|NA|TRBV7-2|TRBJ2-1|12
TGTGCCAGCAGCCCCAACTACAATGAGCAGTTCTTC
CASSPNYNEQFF